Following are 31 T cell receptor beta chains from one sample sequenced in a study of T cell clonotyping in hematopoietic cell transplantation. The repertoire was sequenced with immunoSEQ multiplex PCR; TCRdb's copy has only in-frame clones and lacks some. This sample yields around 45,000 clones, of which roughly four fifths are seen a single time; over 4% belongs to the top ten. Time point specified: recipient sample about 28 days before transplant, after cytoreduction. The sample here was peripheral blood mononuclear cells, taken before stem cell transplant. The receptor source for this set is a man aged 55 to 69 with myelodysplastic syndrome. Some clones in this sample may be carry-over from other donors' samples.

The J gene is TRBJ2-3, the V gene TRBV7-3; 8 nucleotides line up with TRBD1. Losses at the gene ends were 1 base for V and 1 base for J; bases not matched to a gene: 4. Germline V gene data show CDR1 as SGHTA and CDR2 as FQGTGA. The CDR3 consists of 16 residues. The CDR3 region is CASSLNTGGGTDTQYF. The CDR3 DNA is TGTGCCAGCAGCTTAAACACAGGGGGAGGCACAGATACGCAGTATTTT.

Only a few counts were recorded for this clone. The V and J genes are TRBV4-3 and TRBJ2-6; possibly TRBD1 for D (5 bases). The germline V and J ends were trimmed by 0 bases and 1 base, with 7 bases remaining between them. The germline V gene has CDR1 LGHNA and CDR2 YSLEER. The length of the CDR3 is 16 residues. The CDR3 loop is CASSQDAGSGANVLTF. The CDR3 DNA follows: TGCGCCAGCAGCCAAGATGCAGGGTCTGGGGCCAACGTCCTGACTTTC.

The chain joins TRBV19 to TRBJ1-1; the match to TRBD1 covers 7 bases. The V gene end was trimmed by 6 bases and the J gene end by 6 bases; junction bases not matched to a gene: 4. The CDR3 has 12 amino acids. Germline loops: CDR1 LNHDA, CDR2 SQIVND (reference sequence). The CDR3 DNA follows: TGTGCCAGTAGACAGGGGCTCGCTGAAGCTTTCTTT. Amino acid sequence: CASRQGLAEAFF.

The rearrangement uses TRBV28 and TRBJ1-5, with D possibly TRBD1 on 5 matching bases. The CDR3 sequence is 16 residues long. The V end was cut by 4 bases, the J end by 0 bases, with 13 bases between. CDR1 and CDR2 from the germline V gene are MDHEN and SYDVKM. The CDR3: CASSSRGIFSNQPQHF. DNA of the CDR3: TGTGCCAGCAGTTCCCGGGGGATTTTTAGCAATCAGCCCCAGCATTTT.

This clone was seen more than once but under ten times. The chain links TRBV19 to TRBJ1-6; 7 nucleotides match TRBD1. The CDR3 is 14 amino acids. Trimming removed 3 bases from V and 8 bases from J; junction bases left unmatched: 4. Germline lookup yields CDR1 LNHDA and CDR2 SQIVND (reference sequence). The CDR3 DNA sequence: TGTGCCAGTAGTATCACAGGGGAGGATTCACCCCTCCACTTT. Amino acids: CASSITGEDSPLHF. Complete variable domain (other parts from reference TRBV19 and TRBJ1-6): DGGITQSPKYLFRKEGQNVTLSCEQNLNHDAMYWYRQDPGQGLRLIYYSQIVNDFQKGDIAEGYSVSREKKESFPLTVTSAQKNPTAFYLCASSITGEDSPLHFGNGTRLTVT.

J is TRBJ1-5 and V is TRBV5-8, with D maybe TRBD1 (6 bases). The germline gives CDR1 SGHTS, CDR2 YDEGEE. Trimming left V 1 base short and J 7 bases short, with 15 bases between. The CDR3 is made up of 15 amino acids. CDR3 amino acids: CASSLTGSSEQPQHF. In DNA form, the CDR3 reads TGTGCCAGCAGCTTGACAGGGAGTAGTGAACAGCCCCAGCATTTT.

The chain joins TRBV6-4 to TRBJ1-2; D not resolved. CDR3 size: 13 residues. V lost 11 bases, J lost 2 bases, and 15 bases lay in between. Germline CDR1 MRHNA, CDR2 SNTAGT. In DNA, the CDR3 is TGTGCCGCCCGGACGCGGGGAAACTATGGCTACACCTTC. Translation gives CAARTRGNYGYTF.

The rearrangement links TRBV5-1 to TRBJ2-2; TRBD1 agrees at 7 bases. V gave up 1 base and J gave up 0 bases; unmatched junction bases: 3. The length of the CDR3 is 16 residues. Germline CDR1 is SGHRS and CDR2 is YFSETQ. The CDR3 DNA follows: TGCGCCAGCAGCTTGTCCCAGGGGGCGAACACCGGGGAGCTGTTTTTT. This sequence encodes CASSLSQGANTGELFF.

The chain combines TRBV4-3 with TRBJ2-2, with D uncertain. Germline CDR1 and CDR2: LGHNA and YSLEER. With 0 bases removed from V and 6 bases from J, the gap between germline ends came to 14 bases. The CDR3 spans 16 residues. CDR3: CASSQDVAPPAGELFF. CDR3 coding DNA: TGCGCCAGCAGCCAAGATGTCGCTCCTCCCGCCGGGGAGCTGTTTTTT.

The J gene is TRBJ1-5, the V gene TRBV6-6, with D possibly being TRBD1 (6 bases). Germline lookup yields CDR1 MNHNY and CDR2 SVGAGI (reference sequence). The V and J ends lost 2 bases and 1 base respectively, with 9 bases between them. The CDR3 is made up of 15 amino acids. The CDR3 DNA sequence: TGTGCCAGCAGTTACGGGGGGGCGAGCAATCAGCCCCAGCATTTT. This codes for CASSYGGASNQPQHF.

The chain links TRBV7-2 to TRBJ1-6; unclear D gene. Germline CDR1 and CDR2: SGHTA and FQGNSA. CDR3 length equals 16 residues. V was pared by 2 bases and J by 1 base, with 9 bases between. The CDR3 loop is CASSLKAASYNSPLHF. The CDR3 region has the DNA TGTGCCAGCAGCTTAAAGGCAGCTTCCTATAATTCACCCCTCCACTTT.

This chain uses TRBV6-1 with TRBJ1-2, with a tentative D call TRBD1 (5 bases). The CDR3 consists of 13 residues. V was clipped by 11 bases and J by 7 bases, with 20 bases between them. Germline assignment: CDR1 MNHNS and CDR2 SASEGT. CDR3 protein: CAGLLKGTGGYTF. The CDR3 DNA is TGTGCCGGGCTACTAAAGGGGACGGGTGGCTACACCTTC.

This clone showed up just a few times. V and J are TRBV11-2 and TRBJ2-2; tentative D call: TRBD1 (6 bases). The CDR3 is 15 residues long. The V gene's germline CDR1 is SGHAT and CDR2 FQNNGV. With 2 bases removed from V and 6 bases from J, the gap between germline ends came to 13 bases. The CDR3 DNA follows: TGTGCCAGCAGCTTATTTGAGGGGGTCGCCGGGGAGCTGTTTTTT. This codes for CASSLFEGVAGELFF.

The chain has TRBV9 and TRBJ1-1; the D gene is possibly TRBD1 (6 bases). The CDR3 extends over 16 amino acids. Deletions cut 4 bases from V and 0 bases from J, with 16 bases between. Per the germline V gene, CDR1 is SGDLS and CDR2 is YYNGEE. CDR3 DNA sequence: TGTGCCAGCAGCCTCCTAGGGGACAACATGAACACTGAAGCTTTCTTT. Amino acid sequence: CASSLLGDNMNTEAFF.

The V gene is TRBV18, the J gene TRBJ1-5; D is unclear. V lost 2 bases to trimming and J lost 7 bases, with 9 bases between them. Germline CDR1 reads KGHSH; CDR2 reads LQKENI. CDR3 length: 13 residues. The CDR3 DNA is TGTGCCAGCTCACCAAGAGGAGAACAGCCCCAGCATTTT. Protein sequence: CASSPRGEQPQHF.

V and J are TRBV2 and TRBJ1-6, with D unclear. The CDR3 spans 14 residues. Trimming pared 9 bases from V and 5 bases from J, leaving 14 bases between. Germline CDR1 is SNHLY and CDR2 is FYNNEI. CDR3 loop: CASTMDGNNSPLHF. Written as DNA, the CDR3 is TGTGCCAGTACCATGGACGGGAATAATTCACCCCTCCACTTT.

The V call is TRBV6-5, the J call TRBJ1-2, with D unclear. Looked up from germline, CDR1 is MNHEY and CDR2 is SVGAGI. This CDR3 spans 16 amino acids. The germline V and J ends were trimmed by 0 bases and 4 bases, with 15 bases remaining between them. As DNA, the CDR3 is TGTGCCAGCAGTTACTCGATGCAGAGGGCGGGCTATGGCTACACCTTC. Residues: CASSYSMQRAGYGYTF.

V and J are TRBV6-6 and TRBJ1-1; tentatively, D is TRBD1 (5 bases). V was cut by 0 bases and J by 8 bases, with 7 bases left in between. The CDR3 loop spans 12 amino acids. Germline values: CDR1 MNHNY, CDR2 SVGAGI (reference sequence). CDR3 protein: CASSYSRQEAFF. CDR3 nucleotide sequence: TGTGCCAGCAGTTACTCGAGACAGGAAGCTTTCTTT.

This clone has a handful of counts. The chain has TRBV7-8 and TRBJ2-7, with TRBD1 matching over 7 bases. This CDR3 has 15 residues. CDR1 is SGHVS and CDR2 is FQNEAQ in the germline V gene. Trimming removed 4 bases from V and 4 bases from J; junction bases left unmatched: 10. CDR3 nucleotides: TGTGCCAGCAGCTCATCATCCGGGACAGCTTACGAGCAGTACTTC. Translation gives CASSSSSGTAYEQYF. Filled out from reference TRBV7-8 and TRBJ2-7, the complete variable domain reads GAGVSQSPRYKVAKRGQDVALRCDPISGHVSLFWYQQALGQGPEFLTYFQNEAQLDKSGLPSDRFFAERPEGSVSTLKIQRTQQEDSAVYLCASSSSSGTAYEQYFGPGTRLTVT.

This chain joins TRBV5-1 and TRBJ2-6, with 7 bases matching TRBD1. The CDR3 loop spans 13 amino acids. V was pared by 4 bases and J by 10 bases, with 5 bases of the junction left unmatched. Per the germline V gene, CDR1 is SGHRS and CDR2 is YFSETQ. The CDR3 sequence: CASSPGQTNVLTF. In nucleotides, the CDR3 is TGCGCCAGCAGCCCGGGACAGACAAACGTCCTGACTTTC.

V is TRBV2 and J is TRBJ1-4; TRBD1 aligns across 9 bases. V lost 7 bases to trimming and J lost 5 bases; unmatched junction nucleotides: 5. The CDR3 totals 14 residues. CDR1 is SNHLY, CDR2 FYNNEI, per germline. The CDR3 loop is CASKTGGANEKLFF. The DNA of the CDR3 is TGTGCCAGCAAGACAGGGGGAGCAAATGAAAAACTGTTTTTT. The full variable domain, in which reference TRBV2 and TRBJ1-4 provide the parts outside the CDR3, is EPEVTQTPSHQVTQMGQEVILRCVPISNHLYFYWYRQILGQKVEFLVSFYNNEISEKSEIFDDQFSVERPDGSNFTLKIRSTKLEDSAMYFCASKTGGANEKLFFGSGTQLSVL.

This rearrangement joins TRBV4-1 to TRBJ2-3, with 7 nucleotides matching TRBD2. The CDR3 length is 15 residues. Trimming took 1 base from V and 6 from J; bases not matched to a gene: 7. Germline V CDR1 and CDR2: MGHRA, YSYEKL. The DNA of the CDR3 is TGCGCCAGCAGCCAAGCCTCCTTAGCGGGTGATACGCAGTATTTT. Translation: CASSQASLAGDTQYF.

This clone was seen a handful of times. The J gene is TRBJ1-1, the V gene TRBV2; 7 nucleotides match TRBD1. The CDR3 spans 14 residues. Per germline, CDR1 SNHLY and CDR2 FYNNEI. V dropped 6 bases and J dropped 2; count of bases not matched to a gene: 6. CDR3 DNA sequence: TGTGCCAGCAGAGACTACAGGGGTAACACTGAAGCTTTCTTT. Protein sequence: CASRDYRGNTEAFF.

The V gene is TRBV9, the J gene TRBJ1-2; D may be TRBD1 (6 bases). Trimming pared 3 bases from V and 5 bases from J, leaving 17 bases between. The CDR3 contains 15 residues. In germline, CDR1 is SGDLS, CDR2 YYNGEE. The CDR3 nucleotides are TGTGCCAGCAGCGGGGAGGGGGGACTCCGGTATGGCTACACCTTC. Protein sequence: CASSGEGGLRYGYTF.

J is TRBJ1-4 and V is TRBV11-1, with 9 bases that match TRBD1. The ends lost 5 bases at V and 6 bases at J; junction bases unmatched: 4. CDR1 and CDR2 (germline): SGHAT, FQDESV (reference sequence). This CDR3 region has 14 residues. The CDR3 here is CASSPRQGDEKLFF. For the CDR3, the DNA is TGTGCCAGCAGCCCACGACAGGGGGATGAAAAACTGTTTTTT.

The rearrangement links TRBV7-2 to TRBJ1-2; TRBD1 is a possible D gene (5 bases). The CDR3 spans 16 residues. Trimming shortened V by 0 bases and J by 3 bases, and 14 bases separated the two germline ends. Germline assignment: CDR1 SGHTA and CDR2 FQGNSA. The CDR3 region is CASSLAWGRDDYGYTF. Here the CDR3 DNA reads TGTGCCAGCAGCTTAGCATGGGGCAGGGATGACTATGGCTACACCTTC.

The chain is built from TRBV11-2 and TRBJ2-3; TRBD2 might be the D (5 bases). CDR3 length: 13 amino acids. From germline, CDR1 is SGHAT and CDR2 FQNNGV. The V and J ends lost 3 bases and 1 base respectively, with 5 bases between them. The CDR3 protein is CASSLGGTDTQYF. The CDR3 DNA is TGTGCCAGCAGCTTGGGAGGCACAGATACGCAGTATTTT.

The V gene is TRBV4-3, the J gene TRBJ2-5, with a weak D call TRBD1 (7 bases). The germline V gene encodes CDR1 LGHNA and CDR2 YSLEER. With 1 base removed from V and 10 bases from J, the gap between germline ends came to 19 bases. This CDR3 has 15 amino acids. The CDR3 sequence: CASSQVSGGSASQYF. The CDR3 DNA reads TGCGCCAGCAGCCAAGTTTCAGGGGGGTCAGCGAGCCAGTACTTC.

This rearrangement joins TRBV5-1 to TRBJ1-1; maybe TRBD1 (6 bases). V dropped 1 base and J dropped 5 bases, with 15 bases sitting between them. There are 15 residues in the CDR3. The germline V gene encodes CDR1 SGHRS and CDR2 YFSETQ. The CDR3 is CASSLIWGRSTEAFF. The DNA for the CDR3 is TGCGCCAGCAGCTTGATTTGGGGGCGTAGTACTGAAGCTTTCTTT.

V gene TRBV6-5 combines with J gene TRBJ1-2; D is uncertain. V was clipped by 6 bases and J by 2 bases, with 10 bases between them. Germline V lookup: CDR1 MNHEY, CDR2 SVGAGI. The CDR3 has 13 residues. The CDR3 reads CASRPRSNYGYTF. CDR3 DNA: TGTGCCAGCAGACCGCGGTCCAACTATGGCTACACCTTC.

CDR3 sequence: CASSHSLGEDEKLFF. In nucleotides, the CDR3 is TGTGCCAGCAGTCACTCACTGGGCGAAGATGAAAAACTGTTTTTT. The chain couples TRBV28 to TRBJ1-4; D is undetermined. The CDR3 totals 15 residues. Germline lookup yields CDR1 MDHEN and CDR2 SYDVKM. The ends were cut back, 5 bases at V and 6 bases at J, with 16 bases in the middle.